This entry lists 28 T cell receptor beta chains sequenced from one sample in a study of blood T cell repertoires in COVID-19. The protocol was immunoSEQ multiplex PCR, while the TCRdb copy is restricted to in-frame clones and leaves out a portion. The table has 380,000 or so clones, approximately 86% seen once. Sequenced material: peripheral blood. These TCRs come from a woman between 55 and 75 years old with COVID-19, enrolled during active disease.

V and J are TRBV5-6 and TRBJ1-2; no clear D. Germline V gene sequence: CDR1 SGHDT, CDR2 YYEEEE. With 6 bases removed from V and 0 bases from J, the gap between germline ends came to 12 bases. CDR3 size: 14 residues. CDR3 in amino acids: CASTVALANYGYTF. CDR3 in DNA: TGTGCCAGCACTGTGGCCCTTGCTAACTATGGCTACACCTTC.

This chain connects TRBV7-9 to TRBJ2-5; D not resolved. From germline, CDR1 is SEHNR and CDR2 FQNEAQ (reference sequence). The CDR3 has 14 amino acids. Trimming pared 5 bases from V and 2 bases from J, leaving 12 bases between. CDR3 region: CASSLRQVQETQYF. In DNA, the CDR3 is TGTGCCAGCAGCCTTCGTCAGGTTCAAGAGACCCAGTACTTC. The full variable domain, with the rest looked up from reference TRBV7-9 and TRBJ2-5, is DTGVSQNPRHKITKRGQNVTFRCDPISEHNRLYWYRQTLGQGPEFLTYFQNEAQLEKSRLLSDRFSAERPKGSFSTLEIQRTEQGDSAMYLCASSLRQVQETQYFGPGTRLLVL.

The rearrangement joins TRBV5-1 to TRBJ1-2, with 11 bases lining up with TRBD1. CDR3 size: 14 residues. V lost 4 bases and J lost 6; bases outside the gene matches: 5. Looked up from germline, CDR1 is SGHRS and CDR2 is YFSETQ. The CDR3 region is CASSPQGQGDGYTF. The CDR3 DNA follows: TGCGCCAGCAGCCCGCAGGGACAGGGGGATGGCTACACCTTC.

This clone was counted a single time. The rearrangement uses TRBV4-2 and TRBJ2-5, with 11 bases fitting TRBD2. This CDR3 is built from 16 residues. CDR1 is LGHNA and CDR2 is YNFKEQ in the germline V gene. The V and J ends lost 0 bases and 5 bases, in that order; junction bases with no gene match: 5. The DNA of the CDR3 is TGTGCCAGCAGCCAAGACATAGCGGGGGGGGCGGAGACCCAGTACTTC. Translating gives CASSQDIAGGAETQYF.

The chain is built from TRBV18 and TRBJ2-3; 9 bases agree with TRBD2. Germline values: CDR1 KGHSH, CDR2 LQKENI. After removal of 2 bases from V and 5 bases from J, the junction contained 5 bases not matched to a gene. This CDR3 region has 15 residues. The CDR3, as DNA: TGTGCCAGCTCACCAAGCCGAGCGGGGGGAGATACGCAGTATTTT. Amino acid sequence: CASSPSRAGGDTQYF.

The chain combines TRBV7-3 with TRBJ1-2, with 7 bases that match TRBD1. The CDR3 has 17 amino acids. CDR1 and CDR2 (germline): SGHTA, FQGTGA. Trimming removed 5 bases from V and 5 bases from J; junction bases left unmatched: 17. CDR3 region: CASSPSIRGGMGYGYTF. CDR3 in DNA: TGTGCCAGCAGCCCATCAATTAGAGGGGGCATGGGGTATGGCTACACCTTC.

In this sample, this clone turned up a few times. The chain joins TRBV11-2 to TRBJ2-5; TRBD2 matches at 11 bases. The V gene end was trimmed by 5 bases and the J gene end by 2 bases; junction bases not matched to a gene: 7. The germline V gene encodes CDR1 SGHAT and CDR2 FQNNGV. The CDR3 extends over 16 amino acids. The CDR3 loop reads CASSRWGTSGQETQYF. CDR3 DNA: TGTGCCAGCAGCCGCTGGGGGACTAGCGGACAAGAGACCCAGTACTTC.

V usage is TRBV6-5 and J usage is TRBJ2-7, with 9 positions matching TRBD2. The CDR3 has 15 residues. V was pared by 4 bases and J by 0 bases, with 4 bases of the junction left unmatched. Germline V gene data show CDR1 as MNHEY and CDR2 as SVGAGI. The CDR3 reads CASSSLAGHSYEQYF. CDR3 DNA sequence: TGTGCCAGCAGTTCACTAGCGGGCCACTCCTACGAGCAGTACTTC.

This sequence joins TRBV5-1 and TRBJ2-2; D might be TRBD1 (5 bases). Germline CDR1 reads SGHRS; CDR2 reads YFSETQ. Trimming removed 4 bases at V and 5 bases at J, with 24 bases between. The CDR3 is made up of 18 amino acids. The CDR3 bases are TGCGCCAGCAGCCCCCTTGATTCAATTGGGGCTGTGACCGGGGAGCTGTTTTTT. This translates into CASSPLDSIGAVTGELFF.

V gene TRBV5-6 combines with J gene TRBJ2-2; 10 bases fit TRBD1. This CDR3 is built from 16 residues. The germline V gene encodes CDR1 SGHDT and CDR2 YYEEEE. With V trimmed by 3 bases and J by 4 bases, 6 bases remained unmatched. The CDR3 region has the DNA TGTGCCAGCAGCTGGGACAGGGGAATTGGCACCGGGGAGCTGTTTTTT. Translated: CASSWDRGIGTGELFF. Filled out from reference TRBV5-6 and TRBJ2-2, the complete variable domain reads DAGVTQSPTHLIKTRGQQVTLRCSPKSGHDTVSWYQQALGQGPQFIFQYYEEEERQRGNFPDRFSGHQFPNYSSELNVNALLLGDSALYLCASSWDRGIGTGELFFGEGSRLTVL.

The chain's CDR3 is CASSAQGAPYGYTF. CDR3 DNA: TGTGCCAGCAGCGCACAGGGGGCACCCTATGGCTACACCTTC. The chain joins TRBV9 to TRBJ1-2; 9 positions agree with TRBD1. V lost 3 bases and J lost 4; bases outside the gene matches: 4. CDR3 length: 14 residues. The germline CDR1 and CDR2 sequences are SGDLS and YYNGEE. The variable domain in full, completed from reference TRBV9 and TRBJ1-2, reads DSGVTQTPKHLITATGQRVTLRCSPRSGDLSVYWYQQSLDQGLQFLIQYYNGEERAKGNILERFSAQQFPDLHSELNLSSLELGDSALYFCASSAQGAPYGYTFGSGTRLTVV.

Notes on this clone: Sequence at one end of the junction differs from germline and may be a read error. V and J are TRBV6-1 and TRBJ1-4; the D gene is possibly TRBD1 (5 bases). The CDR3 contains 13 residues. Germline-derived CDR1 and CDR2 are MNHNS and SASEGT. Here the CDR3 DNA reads TGTGCCAGCAGTGAAAGGGTGGCTTATCAGGGAAATTTT. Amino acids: CASSERVAYQGNF.

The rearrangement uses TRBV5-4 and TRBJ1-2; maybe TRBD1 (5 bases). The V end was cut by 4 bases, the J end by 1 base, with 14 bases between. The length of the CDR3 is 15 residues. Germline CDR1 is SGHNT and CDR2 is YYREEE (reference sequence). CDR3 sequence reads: CASSRSGQLNYGYTF. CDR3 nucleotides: TGTGCCAGCAGCCGGTCAGGACAACTTAACTATGGCTACACCTTC.

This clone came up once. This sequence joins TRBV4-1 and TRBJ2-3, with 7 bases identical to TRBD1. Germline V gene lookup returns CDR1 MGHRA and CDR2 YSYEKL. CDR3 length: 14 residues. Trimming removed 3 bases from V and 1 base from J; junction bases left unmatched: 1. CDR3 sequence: CASSHDRGTDTQYF. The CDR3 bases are TGCGCCAGCAGCCACGACAGGGGCACAGATACGCAGTATTTT.

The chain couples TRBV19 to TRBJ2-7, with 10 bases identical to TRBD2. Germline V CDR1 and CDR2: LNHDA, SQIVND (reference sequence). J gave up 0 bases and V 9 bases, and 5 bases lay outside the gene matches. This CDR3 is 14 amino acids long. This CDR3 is CASASGGFSYEQYF. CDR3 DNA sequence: TGTGCCAGCGCTAGCGGGGGTTTCTCCTACGAGCAGTACTTC.

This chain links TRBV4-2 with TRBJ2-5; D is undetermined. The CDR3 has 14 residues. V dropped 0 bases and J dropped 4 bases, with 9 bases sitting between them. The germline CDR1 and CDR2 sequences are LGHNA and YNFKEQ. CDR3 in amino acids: CASSQDTGRETQYF. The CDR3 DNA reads TGTGCCAGCAGCCAAGATACGGGTCGAGAGACCCAGTACTTC.

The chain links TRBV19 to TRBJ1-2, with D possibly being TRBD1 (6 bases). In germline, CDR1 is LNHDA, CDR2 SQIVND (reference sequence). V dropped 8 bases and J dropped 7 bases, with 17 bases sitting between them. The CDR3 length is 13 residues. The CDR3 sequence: CASLDSPRAGYTF. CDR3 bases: TGTGCCAGTTTGGACAGCCCTAGGGCTGGCTACACCTTC. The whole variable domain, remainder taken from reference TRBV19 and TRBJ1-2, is DGGITQSPKYLFRKEGQNVTLSCEQNLNHDAMYWYRQDPGQGLRLIYYSQIVNDFQKGDIAEGYSVSREKKESFPLTVTSAQKNPTAFYLCASLDSPRAGYTFGSGTRLTVV.

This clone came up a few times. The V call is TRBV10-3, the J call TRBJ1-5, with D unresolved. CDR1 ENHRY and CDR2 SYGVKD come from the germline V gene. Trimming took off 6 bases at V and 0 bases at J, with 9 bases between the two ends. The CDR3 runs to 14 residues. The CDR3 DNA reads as TGTGCCATCAGGAGCGGAAATAGCAATCAGCCCCAGCATTTT. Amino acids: CAIRSGNSNQPQHF.

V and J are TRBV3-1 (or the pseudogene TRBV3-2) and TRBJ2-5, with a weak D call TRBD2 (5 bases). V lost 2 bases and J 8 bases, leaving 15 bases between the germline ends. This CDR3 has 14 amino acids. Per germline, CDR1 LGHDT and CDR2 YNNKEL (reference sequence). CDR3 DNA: TGTGCCAGCAGCCAATCGAAGGTAGGAGGAACCCAGTACTTC. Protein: CASSQSKVGGTQYF.

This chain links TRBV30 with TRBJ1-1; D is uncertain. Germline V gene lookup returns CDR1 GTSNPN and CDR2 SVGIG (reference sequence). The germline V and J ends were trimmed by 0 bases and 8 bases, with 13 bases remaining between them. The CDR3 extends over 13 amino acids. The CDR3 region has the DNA TGTGCCTGGAGTGTTCTGGGTGCGGGAGAAGCTTTCTTT. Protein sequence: CAWSVLGAGEAFF.

The CDR3 region has the DNA TGTGCCAGCAGCTTCTCTAACCCGGGACAGCTCATCTCTGGAAACACCATATATTTT. Its protein is CASSFSNPGQLISGNTIYF. The genes are TRBV7-9 and TRBJ1-3, with 7 positions matching TRBD1. Germline CDR1 and CDR2: SEHNR and FQNEAQ (reference sequence). The CDR3 runs 19 residues. Germline trimming cut 3 bases from V and 0 bases from J; bases unmatched to any gene: 14.

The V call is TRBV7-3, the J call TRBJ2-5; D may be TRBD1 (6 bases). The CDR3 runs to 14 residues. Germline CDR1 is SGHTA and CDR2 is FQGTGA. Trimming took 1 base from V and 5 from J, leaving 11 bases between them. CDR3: CASSLMGARETQYF. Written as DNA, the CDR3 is TGTGCCAGCAGCTTAATGGGGGCACGTGAGACCCAGTACTTC.

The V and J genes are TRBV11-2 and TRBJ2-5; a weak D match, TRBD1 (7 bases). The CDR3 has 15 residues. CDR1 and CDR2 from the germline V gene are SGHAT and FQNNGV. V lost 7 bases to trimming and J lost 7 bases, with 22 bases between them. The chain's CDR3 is CASTTSNRGAGTQYF. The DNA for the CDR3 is TGTGCCAGCACCACGTCGAACAGGGGAGCGGGGACCCAGTACTTC. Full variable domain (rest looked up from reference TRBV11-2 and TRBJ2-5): EAGVAQSPRYKIIEKRQSVAFWCNPISGHATLYWYQQILGQGPKLLIQFQNNGVVDDSQLPKDRFSAERLKGVDSTLKIQPAKLEDSAVYLCASTTSNRGAGTQYFGPGTRLLVL.

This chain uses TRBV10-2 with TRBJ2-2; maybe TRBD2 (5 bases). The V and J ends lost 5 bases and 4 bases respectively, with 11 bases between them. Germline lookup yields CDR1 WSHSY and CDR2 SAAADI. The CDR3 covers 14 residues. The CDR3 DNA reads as TGCGCCAGCAGTAGGCAGGCGGGCACCGGGGAGCTGTTTTTT. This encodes CASSRQAGTGELFF.

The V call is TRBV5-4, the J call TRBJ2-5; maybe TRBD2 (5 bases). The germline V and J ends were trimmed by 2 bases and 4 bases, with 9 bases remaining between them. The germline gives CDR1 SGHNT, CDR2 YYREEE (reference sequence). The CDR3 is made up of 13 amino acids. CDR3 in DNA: TGTGCCAGCAGCTTCTCCGGGGTAGAGACCCAGTACTTC. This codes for CASSFSGVETQYF. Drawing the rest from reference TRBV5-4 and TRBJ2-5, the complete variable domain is ETGVTQSPTHLIKTRGQQVTLRCSSQSGHNTVSWYQQALGQGPQFIFQYYREEENGRGNFPPRFSGLQFPNYSSELNVNALELDDSALYLCASSFSGVETQYFGPGTRLLVL.

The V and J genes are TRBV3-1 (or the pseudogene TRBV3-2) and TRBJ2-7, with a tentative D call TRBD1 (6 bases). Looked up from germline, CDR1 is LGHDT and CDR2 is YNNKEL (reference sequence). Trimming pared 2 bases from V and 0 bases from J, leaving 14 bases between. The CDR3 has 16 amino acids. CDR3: CASSQIPQGSSYEQYF. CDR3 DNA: TGTGCCAGCAGCCAAATCCCCCAGGGGAGCTCCTACGAGCAGTACTTC.

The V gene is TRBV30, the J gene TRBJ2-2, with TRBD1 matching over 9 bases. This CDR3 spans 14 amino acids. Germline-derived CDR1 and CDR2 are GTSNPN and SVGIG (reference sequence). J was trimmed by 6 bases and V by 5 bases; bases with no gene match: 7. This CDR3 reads CAWAGQGLPGELFF. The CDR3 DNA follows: TGTGCCTGGGCCGGACAGGGGCTTCCCGGGGAGCTGTTTTTT. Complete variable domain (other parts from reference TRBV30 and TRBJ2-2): SQTIHQWPATLVQPVGSPLSLECTVEGTSNPNLYWYRQAAGRGLQLLFYSVGIGQISSEVPQNLSASRPQDRQFILSSKKLLLSDSGFYLCAWAGQGLPGELFFGEGSRLTVL.

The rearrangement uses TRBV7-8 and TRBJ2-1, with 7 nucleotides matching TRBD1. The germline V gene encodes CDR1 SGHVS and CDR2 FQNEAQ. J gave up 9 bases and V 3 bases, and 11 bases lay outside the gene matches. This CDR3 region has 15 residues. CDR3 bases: TGTGCCAGCAGCTTCATTGTGGGGACAGTGGGTGAGCAGTTCTTC. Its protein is CASSFIVGTVGEQFF.